This T cell receptor beta chain was sequenced in a study of T-cell memory formation after mild COVID-19. Points on this clonotype: Its cognate antigen is unknown.

The ends were cut back, 6 bases at V and 3 bases at J, with 17 bases in the middle. Germline lookup yields CDR1 MNHEY and CDR2 SVGAGI. The CDR3 spans 15 residues. The study's findings and limits: Nothing confirmed that second-wave clones peaking on day 37 were specific for SARS-CoV-2.

One entry per CDR3 protein results from TCRdb running MiXCR on the 5' RACE reads. Among 450,000 or so distinct CDR3 sequences, 20% to 30% were seen once, and the ten largest hold approximately 12%. The chain combines TRBV6-5 with TRBJ1-1; TRBD1 might be the D (6 bases). The receptor's source is an adult woman who had mild COVID-19 (a few samples of this study predate the infection). Cell type and time point are not known. Input material: PBMCs or a T cell subset sorted from them (not recorded which). CDR3 sequence reads: CASSRRRGMDTEAFF. The DNA of the CDR3 is TGTGCCAGCAGCCGAAGGAGGGGGATGGACACTGAAGCTTTCTTT.